The source of this TCR beta chain is a study of shared clonotypes between healthy human individuals. Study observations and caveats: With a handful of donors compared, around 5% of naive CD4 clonotypes were shared. Inspection by rarefaction showed sorted-subset sequencing to be incomplete despite large depth.

In its sample, this clone was seen once. The antigen is unknown. The CDR3 is 17 residues long. Trimming at V came to 0 bases and at J to 7 bases, leaving 9 bases not matched to a gene. Germline lookup yields CDR1 SNHLY and CDR2 FYNNEI. TCRdb's copy holds only in-frame clones and misses some; the assay was immunoSEQ multiplex PCR. The data contain about 2 million clones, 85% to 95% of them seen just once; the ten biggest clones take up around 1.2%. Positively selected for CCR7, the CD45RO-negative cells used as naive CD8 cells excluded terminally differentiated effector memory CD45RA+ cells. The TCR originated in a man between 18 and 29 years old in good health. The V and J genes are TRBV2 and TRBJ1-6, with 7 bases that match TRBD1. Source material: naive CD8+ T cells sorted from blood. The CDR3 DNA sequence: TGTGCCAGCAGTGAAGCGCAGGGAGGGGGCGAGAATTCACCCCTCCACTTT. Its protein product is CASSEAQGGGENSPLHF.